These 22 T cell receptor beta chains were sequenced from one sample in a study of blood T cell repertoires in COVID-19. The assay was immunoSEQ multiplex PCR, and TCRdb's table has in-frame clones only and misses some. The sample has around 100,000 clones, roughly 83% seen once. Specimen: peripheral blood. Every receptor here comes from a woman aged 60-70 years with acute or convalescent COVID-19.

This chain joins TRBV3-1 (or the pseudogene TRBV3-2) and TRBJ1-1; D is unresolved. Trimming pared 4 bases from V and 4 bases from J, leaving 10 bases between. Germline lookup yields CDR1 LGHDT and CDR2 YNNKEL (reference sequence). The CDR3 extends over 13 amino acids. The CDR3 DNA reads TGTGCCAGCAGCCTCACTCGGAGCACTGAAGCTTTCTTT. Its translation: CASSLTRSTEAFF.

The chain links TRBV4-2 to TRBJ2-1; TRBD1 matches 8 bases. The CDR3 covers 18 residues. V lost 2 bases, J lost 0 bases, and 9 bases stayed unmatched. CDR1 and CDR2 (germline): LGHNA, YNFKEQ. The CDR3 bases are TGTGCCAGCAGCCAATACCCTTCCGGGACAGGCTCCTACAATGAGCAGTTCTTC. Its protein is CASSQYPSGTGSYNEQFF.

This chain connects TRBV5-1 to TRBJ2-1; D is ambiguous. Trimming took off 0 bases at V and 6 bases at J, with 10 bases between the two ends. CDR3 length: 14 amino acids. Germline V gene lookup returns CDR1 SGHRS and CDR2 YFSETQ. CDR3 amino acids: CASSLAPGGNEQFF. Here the CDR3 DNA reads TGCGCCAGCAGCTTGGCCCCAGGTGGCAATGAGCAGTTCTTC. Drawing the rest from reference TRBV5-1 and TRBJ2-1, the complete variable domain is KAGVTQTPRYLIKTRGQQVTLSCSPISGHRSVSWYQQTPGQGLQFLFEYFSETQRNKGNFPGRFSGRQFSNSRSEMNVSTLELGDSALYLCASSLAPGGNEQFFGPGTRLTVL.

Only a few counts were recorded for this clone. This chain uses TRBV6-4 with TRBJ2-3, with 11 bases identical to TRBD2. The CDR3 extends over 16 amino acids. J gave up 4 bases and V 2 bases, and 5 bases lay outside the gene matches. Germline V CDR1 and CDR2: MRHNA, SNTAGT. This CDR3 reads CASSDPTSGAPDTQYF. The CDR3 bases are TGTGCCAGCAGTGACCCGACTAGCGGGGCCCCAGATACGCAGTATTTT.

This rearrangement joins TRBV18 to TRBJ1-1; possibly TRBD1 for D (6 bases). Between the trimmed V and J ends, which lost 5 bases and 1 base, there was a span of 14 bases. The CDR3 sequence is 15 residues long. Per germline, CDR1 KGHSH and CDR2 LQKENI. CDR3 amino acids: CASSSSGTPNTEAFF. The CDR3 nucleotides are TGTGCCAGCTCATCATCCGGGACACCGAACACTGAAGCTTTCTTT.

This chain uses TRBV30 with TRBJ1-2; tentative D call: TRBD1 (5 bases). Germline assignment: CDR1 GTSNPN and CDR2 SVGIG (reference sequence). Trimming shortened V by 0 bases and J by 0 bases, and 17 bases separated the two germline ends. This CDR3 has 17 residues. The DNA for the CDR3 is TGTGCCTGGAGTGTACTGTCAGGGCTTTCCTCTAACTATGGCTACACCTTC. Translated: CAWSVLSGLSSNYGYTF.

The rearrangement joins TRBV28 to TRBJ1-1; D possibly corresponds to TRBD1 (6 bases). Trimming took 7 bases from V and 0 from J, leaving 15 bases between them. Germline CDR1 MDHEN, CDR2 SYDVKM. This CDR3 contains 15 residues. CDR3 loop: CASKQGGGMNTEAFF. The DNA for the CDR3 is TGTGCCAGCAAACAGGGTGGGGGAATGAACACTGAAGCTTTCTTT.

J is TRBJ2-5 and V is TRBV7-3; TRBD2 matches 7 bases. The length of the CDR3 is 15 residues. V shed 1 base, J shed 0 bases, and the junction held 2 bases outside the gene matches. The germline CDR1 and CDR2 sequences are SGHTA and FQGTGA. The CDR3 reads CASSLNGGNQETQYF. The CDR3 region has the DNA TGTGCCAGCAGCTTAAACGGGGGGAACCAAGAGACCCAGTACTTC. Drawing the rest from reference TRBV7-3 and TRBJ2-5, the complete variable domain is GAGVSQTPSNKVTEKGKYVELRCDPISGHTALYWYRQSLGQGPEFLIYFQGTGAADDSGLPNDRFFAVRPEGSVSTLKIQRTERGDSAVYLCASSLNGGNQETQYFGPGTRLLVL.

The genes are TRBV7-2 and TRBJ2-1; D is undetermined. The CDR3 is made up of 13 amino acids. Trimming removed 5 bases from V and 2 bases from J, with 7 bases in between. The germline V gene has CDR1 SGHTA and CDR2 FQGNSA. CDR3: CASSLWPYNEQFF. CDR3 bases: TGTGCCAGCAGCCTTTGGCCCTACAATGAGCAGTTCTTC.

The chain combines TRBV4-1 with TRBJ1-5; tentative D call: TRBD1 (6 bases). V shed 4 bases and J shed 4 bases, with 11 bases lying between them. The CDR3 loop spans 14 amino acids. In germline, CDR1 is MGHRA, CDR2 YSYEKL. CDR3 amino acids: CASSRRDTNQPQHF. DNA for the CDR3: TGCGCCAGCAGCCGACGGGACACAAATCAGCCCCAGCATTTT.

A single count supports this clone. The J gene is TRBJ1-6, the V gene TRBV2, with D possibly TRBD1 on 5 matching bases. Germline V gives CDR1 SNHLY, CDR2 FYNNEI. V lost 5 bases to trimming and J lost 8 bases, with 13 bases between them. The CDR3 spans 14 residues. CDR3 nucleotide sequence: TGTGCCAGCAGTCATGGGGCCGCAGATTCACCCCTCCACTTT. Translating it yields CASSHGAADSPLHF.

The rearrangement joins TRBV12-3 or TRBV12-4 to TRBJ1-1; D not certain. The CDR3 runs to 13 residues. Deletions cut 7 bases from V and 4 bases from J, with 13 bases between. CDR3 nucleotides: TGTGCCAGCACCAGTGGGGAGGGCACTGAAGCTTTCTTT. Translated: CASTSGEGTEAFF.

The gene calls are TRBV29-1 and TRBJ1-2, with 9 bases fitting TRBD1. Germline-derived CDR1 and CDR2 are SQVTM and ANQGSEA. This CDR3 has 12 amino acids. Trimming cost V 7 bases and J 8 bases; bases outside gene matches: 8. The DNA of the CDR3 is TGCAGCGGCCCGGGACAGGGCGGGGGCTACACCTTC. Amino acid sequence: CSGPGQGGGYTF. Filled out from reference TRBV29-1 and TRBJ1-2, the complete variable domain reads SAVISQKPSRDICQRGTSLTIQCQVDSQVTMMFWYRQQPGQSLTLIATANQGSEATYESGFVIDKFPISRPNLTFSTLTVSNMSPEDSSIYLCSGPGQGGGYTFGSGTRLTVV.

This rearrangement joins TRBV5-1 to TRBJ1-1, with D possibly TRBD1 on 6 matching bases. Germline V lookup: CDR1 SGHRS, CDR2 YFSETQ. V was shortened by 0 bases and J by 0 bases, with 9 bases between the two germline ends. CDR3 length equals 15 residues. CDR3 nucleotides: TGCGCCAGCAGCTTGGGGGACAAAGTGAACACTGAAGCTTTCTTT. It yields the protein CASSLGDKVNTEAFF.

This sequence joins TRBV28 and TRBJ2-5; no firm D call. V was cut by 7 bases and J by 5 bases, with 17 bases left in between. The CDR3 length is 14 residues. Germline V CDR1 and CDR2: MDHEN, SYDVKM. This chain's CDR3 is CASTPRVLGETQYF. In DNA form, the CDR3 reads TGTGCCAGCACCCCTCGAGTTTTGGGCGAGACCCAGTACTTC.

A single count supports this clone. V and J are TRBV27 and TRBJ2-2; D might be TRBD2 (6 bases). Germline CDR1 and CDR2: MNHEY and SMNVEV (reference sequence). V was shortened by 6 bases and J by 0 bases, with 11 bases between the two germline ends. This CDR3 spans 15 amino acids. The CDR3 nucleotides read TGTGCCAGCAGCCTCGGGACTTCGAACACCGGGGAGCTGTTTTTT. Translation: CASSLGTSNTGELFF.

This chain connects TRBV3-1 (or the pseudogene TRBV3-2) to TRBJ2-1, with a tentative D call TRBD1 (6 bases). The CDR3 consists of 14 residues. Germline CDR1 and CDR2: LGHDT and YNNKEL (reference sequence). V gave up 4 bases and J gave up 6 bases, with 13 bases separating them. The CDR3 DNA sequence: TGTGCCAGCAGCCGGGAACACAGGGTCAATGAGCAGTTCTTC. The encoded protein is CASSREHRVNEQFF.

The chain links TRBV10-3 to TRBJ2-3; TRBD2 agrees at 11 bases. V shed 6 bases and J 5 bases; nucleotides not matched to a gene: 7. The CDR3 loop spans 15 amino acids. CDR1 is ENHRY, CDR2 SYGVKD, per germline. The CDR3 here is CAIRPLAGGGDTQYF. In nucleotides, the CDR3 is TGTGCCATCAGACCCTTAGCGGGGGGGGGAGATACGCAGTATTTT.

V gene TRBV11-3 combines with J gene TRBJ2-1; unclear D gene. Trimming stripped 2 bases from V and 5 bases from J, with 10 bases between. Germline V gene lookup returns CDR1 SGHNT and CDR2 YENEEA. The CDR3 covers 14 residues. The CDR3 loop reads CASSLNSIDNEQFF. The DNA for the CDR3 is TGTGCCAGCAGCTTAAATAGTATCGACAATGAGCAGTTCTTC.

The chain recombines TRBV28 with TRBJ1-4; tentatively, D is TRBD1 (6 bases). The CDR3 length is 15 residues. Germline-derived CDR1 and CDR2 are MDHEN and SYDVKM. V was shortened by 3 bases and J by 8 bases, with 16 bases between the two germline ends. The CDR3: CASSLGGGGAEKLFF. The CDR3 DNA sequence: TGTGCCAGCAGTTTGGGGGGAGGGGGAGCCGAAAAACTGTTTTTT.

The chain employs TRBV25-1 and TRBJ1-2; D perhaps matches TRBD1 (6 bases). This CDR3 region has 13 residues. Trimming pared 1 base from V and 7 bases from J, leaving 10 bases between. Germline V CDR1 and CDR2: MGHDK, SYGVNS. Written as DNA, the CDR3 is TGTGCCAGCAGTGAATCTACAGGGAGTGGCTACACCTTC. Translated, it gives CASSESTGSGYTF.

This clone has just one count. The chain carries TRBV4-3 and TRBJ1-2; D remains ambiguous. V shed 0 bases and J shed 7 bases, with 12 bases lying between them. Germline V gives CDR1 LGHNA, CDR2 YSLEER. CDR3 size: 14 residues. The CDR3 DNA sequence: TGCGCCAGCAGCCAAGAGTGGAGGGATGCTGGCTACACCTTC. Amino acids: CASSQEWRDAGYTF.